The next 20 T cell receptor beta chains were all read from a single sample in a study of shared clonotypes between healthy human individuals. Using immunoSEQ multiplex PCR, the repertoire was profiled, and TCRdb retains in-frame clones only, with some absent. The sample comprises about 2.1 million clones, around 93% of which are singletons, and roughly 1.7% rests with the top ten. Naive CD8 cells, CD45RO-negative and positively selected for CCR7, excluded terminally differentiated effector memory CD45RA+ cells. The material sequenced was naive CD8+ T cells from PBMCs. These TCRs come from a man between 18 and 29 years old in good health. Some clones in this sample may be carry-over from other donors' samples.

V is TRBV14 and J is TRBJ1-4; no reliable D call. The CDR3 consists of 12 residues. V was pared by 3 bases and J by 7 bases, with 6 bases between. Germline V lookup: CDR1 SGHDN, CDR2 FVKESK. The CDR3 reads CASSHGGEKLFF. The CDR3 nucleotides are TGTGCCAGCAGCCATGGAGGTGAAAAACTGTTTTTT. The whole variable domain, remainder taken from reference TRBV14 and TRBJ1-4, is EAGVTQFPSHSVIEKGQTVTLRCDPISGHDNLYWYRRVMGKEIKFLLHFVKESKQDESGMPNNRFLAERTGGTYSTLKVQPAELEDSGVYFCASSHGGEKLFFGSGTQLSVL.

V and J are TRBV27 and TRBJ2-7; 8 nucleotides agree with TRBD1. Losses at the gene ends were 8 bases for V and 6 bases for J; bases not matched to a gene: 12. The CDR3 consists of 14 residues. The V gene's germline CDR1 is MNHEY and CDR2 SMNVEV (reference sequence). The CDR3 is CASQTGGGSREQYF. CDR3 coding DNA: TGTGCCAGCCAAACAGGGGGAGGTTCTCGCGAGCAGTACTTC.

The rearrangement joins TRBV11-2 to TRBJ1-5, with a possible D match to TRBD1 (5 bases). The CDR3 has 15 residues. The V end was cut by 3 bases, the J end by 4 bases, with 13 bases between. Germline V CDR1 and CDR2: SGHAT, FQNNGV. In DNA, the CDR3 is TGTGCCAGCAGCTTGAGGGGCAGTCCTAATCAGCCCCAGCATTTT. It is translated as CASSLRGSPNQPQHF.

As concerns this clone: Additional DNA sequences in this sample encode the identical CDR3. The chain links TRBV5-1 to TRBJ2-7, with D unclear. Germline CDR1 SGHRS, CDR2 YFSETQ. The CDR3 contains 11 residues. V was pared by 4 bases and J by 4 bases, with 6 bases between. DNA of the CDR3: TGCGCCAGCAGCCACTCGTACGAGCAGTACTTC. It yields the protein CASSHSYEQYF. Drawing the rest from reference TRBV5-1 and TRBJ2-7, the complete variable domain is KAGVTQTPRYLIKTRGQQVTLSCSPISGHRSVSWYQQTPGQGLQFLFEYFSETQRNKGNFPGRFSGRQFSNSRSEMNVSTLELGDSALYLCASSHSYEQYFGPGTRLTVT.

The genes are TRBV25-1 and TRBJ1-6; D gene ambiguous. Germline CDR1 and CDR2: MGHDK and SYGVNS. Trimming removed 5 bases from V and 10 bases from J, with 15 bases in between. The CDR3 covers 14 residues. CDR3 amino acids: CASSSSGDGSPLHF. CDR3 DNA sequence: TGTGCCAGCAGTTCGAGTGGGGATGGGTCACCCCTCCACTTT.

This chain uses TRBV29-1 with TRBJ2-5, with 7 bases identical to TRBD1. The DNA end lines up better with TRBJ2-7; the J call may be wrong. The germline CDR1 and CDR2 sequences are SQVTM and ANQGSEA. This CDR3 has 14 amino acids. The CDR3 DNA reads as TGCAGCGTTGCCCCGACAGGGCTGTCCTACGAGCAGTACTTC. Its translation is CSVAPTGLSYEQYF.

This chain connects TRBV9 to TRBJ2-1; 12 nucleotides align to TRBD2. V shed 2 bases and J 8 bases; nucleotides not matched to a gene: 8. The CDR3 is made up of 16 amino acids. Per germline, CDR1 SGDLS and CDR2 YYNGEE. The CDR3 bases are TGTGCCAGCAGCGTCACGACTAGCGGGAGTAGATATGAGCAGTTCTTC. This gives the protein CASSVTTSGSRYEQFF. Combining the CDR3 with reference TRBV9 and TRBJ2-1 gives the whole variable domain DSGVTQTPKHLITATGQRVTLRCSPRSGDLSVYWYQQSLDQGLQFLIQYYNGEERAKGNILERFSAQQFPDLHSELNLSSLELGDSALYFCASSVTTSGSRYEQFFGPGTRLTVL.

The chain couples TRBV9 to TRBJ2-7, with D maybe TRBD1 (5 bases). V dropped 2 bases and J dropped 2 bases, with 14 bases sitting between them. This CDR3 has 15 residues. Germline lookup yields CDR1 SGDLS and CDR2 YYNGEE. CDR3 residues: CASSVSQGGAYEQYF. The CDR3 DNA sequence: TGTGCCAGCAGCGTTTCTCAGGGTGGAGCCTACGAGCAGTACTTC.

The chain carries TRBV5-6 and TRBJ2-7; 8 bases align to TRBD1. Germline values: CDR1 SGHDT, CDR2 YYEEEE. The CDR3 consists of 14 residues. V shed 3 bases and J 7 bases; nucleotides not matched to a gene: 9. CDR3 bases: TGTGCCAGCAGCTCAAGACAGGGGATGTGGGAGCAGTACTTC. It specifies CASSSRQGMWEQYF.

This chain uses TRBV6-6 with TRBJ2-5; D may correspond to TRBD1 or TRBD2 (5 bases each). CDR1 is MNHNY, CDR2 SVGAGI, per germline (reference sequence). The V gene lost 4 bases and the J gene lost 5 bases, with 17 bases spanning the gap. The CDR3 totals 15 residues. CDR3 nucleotides: TGTGCCAGCAGTTTTTGGGACGGGCGCGGGGAGACCCAGTACTTC. Amino acid sequence: CASSFWDGRGETQYF.

In this sample, this clone turned up once. The chain combines TRBV7-9 with TRBJ2-7; 9 bases map to TRBD1. The CDR3 sequence is 17 residues long. Germline CDR1 SEHNR, CDR2 FQNEAQ (reference sequence). V was pared by 2 bases and J by 2 bases, with 10 bases of the junction left unmatched. Written as DNA, the CDR3 is TGTGCCAGCAGCTTAAGTCGGTGGGACAGGGTACCCTACGAGCAGTACTTC. Protein sequence: CASSLSRWDRVPYEQYF.

This chain uses TRBV6-5 with TRBJ2-3; D is ambiguous. CDR3 length equals 15 residues. Trimming removed 2 bases at V and 1 base at J, with 10 bases between. The V gene's germline CDR1 is MNHEY and CDR2 SVGAGI. CDR3 sequence: CASSYTTTGTDTQYF. The CDR3 region has the DNA TGTGCCAGCAGTTACACGACGACGGGCACAGATACGCAGTATTTT.

This chain joins TRBV5-6 and TRBJ2-1, with D perhaps given as TRBD1 or TRBD2 (5 bases each). Trimming removed 4 bases at V and 0 bases at J, with 11 bases between. Germline values: CDR1 SGHDT, CDR2 YYEEEE. This CDR3 spans 15 amino acids. The CDR3 loop is CASSRGLSSYNEQFF. The CDR3 DNA reads as TGTGCCAGCAGCCGGGGCCTAAGCTCCTACAATGAGCAGTTCTTC.

J is TRBJ1-2 and V is TRBV9; D remains ambiguous. CDR1 SGDLS and CDR2 YYNGEE come from the germline V gene. There are 11 residues in the CDR3. V was shortened by 7 bases and J by 6 bases, with 10 bases between the two germline ends. The CDR3 here is CASRRWDGYTF. As DNA, the CDR3 is TGTGCCAGCCGCCGTTGGGATGGCTACACCTTC. Combining the CDR3 with reference TRBV9 and TRBJ1-2 gives the whole variable domain DSGVTQTPKHLITATGQRVTLRCSPRSGDLSVYWYQQSLDQGLQFLIQYYNGEERAKGNILERFSAQQFPDLHSELNLSSLELGDSALYFCASRRWDGYTFGSGTRLTVV.

The chain has TRBV6-6 and TRBJ2-4; D gene unclear. The germline CDR1 and CDR2 sequences are MNHNY and SVGAGI (reference sequence). The CDR3 extends over 12 amino acids. Trimming stripped 0 bases from V and 9 bases from J, with 6 bases between. The CDR3 bases are TGTGCCAGCAGTTACTCTGGGGTCATTCAGTACTTC. As protein: CASSYSGVIQYF.

As DNA, the CDR3 is TGTGCCAGCAGCTTAGACGGGGGTGACTACGAGCAGTACTTC. Translation gives CASSLDGGDYEQYF. This chain links TRBV13 with TRBJ2-7; maybe TRBD2 (6 bases). Per germline, CDR1 PRHDT and CDR2 FYEKMQ (reference sequence). The CDR3 length is 14 residues. The V gene lost 1 base and the J gene lost 3 bases, with 10 bases spanning the gap.

The rearrangement joins TRBV2 to TRBJ2-5; the match to TRBD2 covers 10 bases. The ends lost 4 bases at V and 5 bases at J; junction bases unmatched: 10. Germline V gene lookup returns CDR1 SNHLY and CDR2 FYNNEI. CDR3 length equals 16 residues. CDR3 protein: CASSVGLAGALETQYF. CDR3 nucleotide sequence: TGTGCCAGCAGTGTTGGGCTAGCGGGAGCCTTGGAGACCCAGTACTTC.

The CDR3 loop is CASSLPGEGAQETQYF. The CDR3 nucleotides are TGTGCCAGCAGCCTTCCGGGGGAGGGGGCTCAAGAGACCCAGTACTTC. The chain recombines TRBV28 with TRBJ2-5; TRBD1 or TRBD2 may be the D gene (7 bases each). This CDR3 is 16 amino acids long. V lost 6 bases, J lost 2 bases, and 19 bases lay in between. Per germline, CDR1 MDHEN and CDR2 SYDVKM.

The rearrangement links TRBV6-5 to TRBJ1-1; no clear D gene. The V end was cut by 2 bases, the J end by 6 bases, with 10 bases between. This CDR3 region has 13 residues. Germline CDR1 is MNHEY and CDR2 is SVGAGI. CDR3 region: CASSYNSGAEAFF. The CDR3 DNA is TGTGCCAGCAGTTACAACAGCGGCGCTGAAGCTTTCTTT.

This clone was seen only once. The V call is TRBV5-4, the J call TRBJ2-2, with 7 bases fitting TRBD2. The germline V gene has CDR1 SGHNT and CDR2 YYREEE (reference sequence). The CDR3 length is 15 residues. V gave up 0 bases and J gave up 7 bases; unmatched junction bases: 6. The CDR3 coding sequence is TGTGCCAGCAGCTTGGGGCTAGCGGTTAACGGGGAGCTGTTTTTT. This gives the protein CASSLGLAVNGELFF.